This T cell receptor (beta chain) comes out of a study of CD8+CD57+ T cells in acquired aplastic anemia. The wider study: DNA per sorted CD4+ or CD8+ sample ranged about 0.18 to 30 ug, averaging roughly 3.3 ug. Healthy donors had, on average, approximately 11 million reads for their CD4+ cells. Findings of the study overall: CD8+ Simpson's diversity in patients was not significantly different from that in controls. Common to patients and controls were twenty-nine CD8+ CDR3 sequences.

The use of genomic DNA as template underpinned the TCR beta VDJ and CDR3 profiling. TCRdb passed the reads through MiXCR, listing each CDR3 protein once. The repertoire consists of around 190,000 distinct CDR3 sequences, with around half occurring once and the leading ten covering 15% to 20%. The sample holds many counts of this clonotype. Its target is unknown. From germline, CDR1 is SGHAT and CDR2 FQNNGV. The CDR3 is made up of 17 amino acids. Trimming cost V 6 bases and J 1 base, with 21 bases left between them. This sequence was found in a human donor in good health, serving as a control. This rearrangement joins TRBV11-2 to TRBJ1-1, with D uncertain. The sequenced sample consisted of sorted CD4+, CD8+, or CD8+CD57+ T cells (not recorded which) from PBMCs. The CDR3 region is CASRLTWAQNRNTEAFF. DNA of the CDR3: TGTGCCAGCAGACTAACGTGGGCGCAGAATCGGAACACTGAAGCTTTCTTT.